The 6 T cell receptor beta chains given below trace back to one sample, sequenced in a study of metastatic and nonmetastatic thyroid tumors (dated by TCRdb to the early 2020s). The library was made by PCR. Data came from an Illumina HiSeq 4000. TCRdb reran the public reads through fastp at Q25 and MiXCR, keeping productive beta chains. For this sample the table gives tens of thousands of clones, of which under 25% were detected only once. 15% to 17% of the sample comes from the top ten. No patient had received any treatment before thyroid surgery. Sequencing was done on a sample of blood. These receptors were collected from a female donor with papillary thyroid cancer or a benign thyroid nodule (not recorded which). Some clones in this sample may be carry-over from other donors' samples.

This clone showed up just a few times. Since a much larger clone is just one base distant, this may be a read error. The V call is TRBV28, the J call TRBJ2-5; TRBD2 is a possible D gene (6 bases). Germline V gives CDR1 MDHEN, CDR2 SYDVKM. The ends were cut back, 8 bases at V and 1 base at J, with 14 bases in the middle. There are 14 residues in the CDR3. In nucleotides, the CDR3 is TGTGCCAGCGGTCCCGCGGGGATCCAAGAGACCCAGTACTTC. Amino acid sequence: CASGPAGIQETQYF.

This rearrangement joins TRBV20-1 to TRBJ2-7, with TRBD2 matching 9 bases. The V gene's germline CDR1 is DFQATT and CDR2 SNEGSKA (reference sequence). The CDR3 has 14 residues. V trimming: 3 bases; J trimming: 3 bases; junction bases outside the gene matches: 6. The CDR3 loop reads CSARAIAGVYEQYF. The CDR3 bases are TGCAGTGCTAGGGCAATAGCGGGAGTCTACGAGCAGTACTTC.

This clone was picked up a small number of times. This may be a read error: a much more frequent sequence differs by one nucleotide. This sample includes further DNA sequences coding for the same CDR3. The CDR3 DNA reads TGTGCCAGCAGTTTAGTTTTCGGGGACGAAAAACTGTTCTTT. Translation: CASSLVFGDEKLFF. This chain uses TRBV27 with TRBJ1-4, with a weak D call TRBD1 (5 bases). This CDR3 has 14 amino acids. CDR1 MNHEY and CDR2 SMNVEV come from the germline V gene (reference sequence).

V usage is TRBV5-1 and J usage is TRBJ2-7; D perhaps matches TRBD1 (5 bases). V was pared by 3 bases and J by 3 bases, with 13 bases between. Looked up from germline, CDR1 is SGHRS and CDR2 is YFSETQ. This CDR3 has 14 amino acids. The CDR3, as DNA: TGCGCCAGCAGCTCAGACAGTAACAACTACGAGCAGTACTTC. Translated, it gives CASSSDSNNYEQYF.

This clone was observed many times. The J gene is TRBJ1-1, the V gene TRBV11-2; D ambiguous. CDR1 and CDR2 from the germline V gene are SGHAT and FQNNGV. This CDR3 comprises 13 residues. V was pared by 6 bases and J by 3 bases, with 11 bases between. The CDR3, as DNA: TGTGCCAGCAGTTCTATGGGGTACACTGAAGCTTTCTTT. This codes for CASSSMGYTEAFF. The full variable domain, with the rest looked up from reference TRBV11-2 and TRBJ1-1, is EAGVAQSPRYKIIEKRQSVAFWCNPISGHATLYWYQQILGQGPKLLIQFQNNGVVDDSQLPKDRFSAERLKGVDSTLKIQPAKLEDSAVYLCASSSMGYTEAFFGQGTRLTVV.

CDR3 sequence: CASSQLLAGDYEQYF. CDR3 DNA: TGTGCCAGCAGCCAATTACTAGCGGGGGACTACGAGCAGTACTTC. The chain employs TRBV4-2 and TRBJ2-7, with 11 positions matching TRBD2. V gave up 2 bases and J gave up 3 bases; unmatched junction bases: 3. Germline V gene lookup returns CDR1 LGHNA and CDR2 YNFKEQ. The CDR3 consists of 15 residues.